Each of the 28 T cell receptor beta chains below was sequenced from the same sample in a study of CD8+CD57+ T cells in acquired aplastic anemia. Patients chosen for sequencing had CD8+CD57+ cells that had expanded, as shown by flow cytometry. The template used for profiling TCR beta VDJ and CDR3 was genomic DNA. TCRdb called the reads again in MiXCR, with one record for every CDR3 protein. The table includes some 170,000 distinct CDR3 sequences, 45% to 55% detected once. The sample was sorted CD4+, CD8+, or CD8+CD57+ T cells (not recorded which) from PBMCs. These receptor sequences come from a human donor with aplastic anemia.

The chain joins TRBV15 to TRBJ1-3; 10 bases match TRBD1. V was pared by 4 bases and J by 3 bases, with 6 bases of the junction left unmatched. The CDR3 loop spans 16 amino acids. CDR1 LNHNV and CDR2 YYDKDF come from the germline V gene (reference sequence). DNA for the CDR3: TGTGCCACCAGCACCCGACAGGGGGCTCGTGGAAACACCATATATTTT. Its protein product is CATSTRQGARGNTIYF.

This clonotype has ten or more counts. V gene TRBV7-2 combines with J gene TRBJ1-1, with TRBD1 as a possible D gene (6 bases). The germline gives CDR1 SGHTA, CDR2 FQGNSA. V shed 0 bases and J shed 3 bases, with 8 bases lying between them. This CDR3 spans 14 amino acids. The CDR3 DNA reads TGTGCCAGCAGCTTAGCCCAGGGGTACACTGAAGCTTTCTTT. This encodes CASSLAQGYTEAFF.

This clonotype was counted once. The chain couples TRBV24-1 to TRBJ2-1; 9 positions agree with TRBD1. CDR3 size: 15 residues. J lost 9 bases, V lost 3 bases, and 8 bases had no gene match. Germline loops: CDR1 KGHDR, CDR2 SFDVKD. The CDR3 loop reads CATSDPTGGRVEQFF. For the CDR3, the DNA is TGTGCCACCAGTGATCCGACAGGGGGGAGGGTTGAGCAGTTCTTC.

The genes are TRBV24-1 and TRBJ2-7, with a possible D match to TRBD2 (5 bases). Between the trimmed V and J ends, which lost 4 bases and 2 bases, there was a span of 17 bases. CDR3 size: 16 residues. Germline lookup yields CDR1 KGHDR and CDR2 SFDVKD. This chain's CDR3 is CATSDRGKEGPYEQYF. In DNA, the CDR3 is TGTGCCACCAGTGACCGAGGGAAAGAAGGGCCCTACGAGCAGTACTTC.

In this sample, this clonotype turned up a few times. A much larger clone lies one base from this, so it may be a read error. This CDR3 reads CASSFTSPAQFF. The DNA of the CDR3 is TGTGCCAGCAGCTTCACCTCCCCGGCGCAGTTCTTC. This rearrangement joins TRBV7-3 to TRBJ2-1; no reliable D call. Germline CDR1 and CDR2: SGHTA and FQGTGA. Trimming removed 3 bases from V and 12 bases from J, with 12 bases in between. This CDR3 region has 12 residues.

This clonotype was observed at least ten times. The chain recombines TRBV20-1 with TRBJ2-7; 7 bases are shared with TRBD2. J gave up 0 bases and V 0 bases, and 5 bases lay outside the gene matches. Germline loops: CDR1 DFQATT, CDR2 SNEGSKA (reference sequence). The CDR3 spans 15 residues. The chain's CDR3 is CSARDREGGSYEQYF. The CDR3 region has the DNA TGCAGTGCTAGAGATAGGGAGGGCGGCTCCTACGAGCAGTACTTC.

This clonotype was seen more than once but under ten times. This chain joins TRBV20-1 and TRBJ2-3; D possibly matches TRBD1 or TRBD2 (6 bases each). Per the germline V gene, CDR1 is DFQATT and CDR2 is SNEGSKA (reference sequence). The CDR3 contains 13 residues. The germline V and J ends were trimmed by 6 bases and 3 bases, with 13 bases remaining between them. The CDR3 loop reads CSADTGRTDTQYF. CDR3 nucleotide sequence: TGCAGTGCAGATACAGGGAGGACAGATACGCAGTATTTT.

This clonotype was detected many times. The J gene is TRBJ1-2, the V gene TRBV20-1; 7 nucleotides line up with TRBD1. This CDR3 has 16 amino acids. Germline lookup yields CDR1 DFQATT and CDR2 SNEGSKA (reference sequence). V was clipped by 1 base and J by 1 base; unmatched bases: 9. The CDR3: CSARGWGQRNNYGYTF. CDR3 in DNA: TGCAGTGCTAGAGGGTGGGGACAGCGGAATAACTATGGCTACACCTTC.

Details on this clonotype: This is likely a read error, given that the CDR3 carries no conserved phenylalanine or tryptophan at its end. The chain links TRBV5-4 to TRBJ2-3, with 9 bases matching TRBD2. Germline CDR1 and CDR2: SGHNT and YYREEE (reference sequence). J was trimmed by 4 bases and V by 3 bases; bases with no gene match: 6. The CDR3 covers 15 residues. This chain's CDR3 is CASSSGGGAPDTQYL. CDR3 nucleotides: TGTGCCAGCAGCTCGGGCGGGGGGGCTCCAGATACGCAGTATCTT.

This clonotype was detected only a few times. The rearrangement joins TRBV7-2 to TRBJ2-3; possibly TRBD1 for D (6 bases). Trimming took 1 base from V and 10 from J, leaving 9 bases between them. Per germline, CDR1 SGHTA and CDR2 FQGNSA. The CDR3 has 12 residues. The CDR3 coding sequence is TGTGCCAGCAGCTTAGTCAGACAGGCGCAGTATTTT. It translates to CASSLVRQAQYF.

The CDR3, as DNA: TGTGCCATCAGTGTTGGGACAGGGGACACTGAAGCTTTCTTT. Amino acid sequence: CAISVGTGDTEAFF. This chain connects TRBV10-3 to TRBJ1-1; TRBD1 matches 10 bases. Germline-derived CDR1 and CDR2 are ENHRY and SYGVKD. The trim removed 4 bases at V and 3 bases at J, leaving 2 bases unmatched. The CDR3 is 14 residues long.

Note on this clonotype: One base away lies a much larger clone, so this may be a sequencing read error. The CDR3 region has the DNA TGCGCCAGCAGCCCTATAGGGCGGGACCTATGCAATGAGCAGTTCTTC. It yields the protein CASSPIGRDLCNEQFF. The chain couples TRBV4-1 to TRBJ2-1; D may be TRBD2 (6 bases). The CDR3 contains 16 residues. With 4 bases removed from V and 6 bases from J, the gap between germline ends came to 19 bases. CDR1 is MGHRA and CDR2 is YSYEKL in the germline V gene.

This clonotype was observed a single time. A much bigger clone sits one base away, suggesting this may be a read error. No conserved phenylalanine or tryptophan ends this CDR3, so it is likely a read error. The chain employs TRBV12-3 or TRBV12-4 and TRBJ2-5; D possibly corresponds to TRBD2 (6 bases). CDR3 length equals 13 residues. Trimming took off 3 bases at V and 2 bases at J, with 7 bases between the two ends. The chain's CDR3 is CASSFRGQETQYL. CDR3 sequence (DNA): TGTGCCAGCAGTTTCCGGGGGCAAGAGACCCAGTACCTC.

The CDR3 is CASSLGILAGSYEQYF. The CDR3 coding sequence is TGTGCCAGCAGCTTGGGAATACTAGCTGGCTCCTACGAGCAGTACTTC. The rearrangement uses TRBV5-4 and TRBJ2-7; maybe TRBD2 (6 bases). The germline V gene encodes CDR1 SGHNT and CDR2 YYREEE (reference sequence). Between the trimmed V and J ends, which lost 0 bases and 0 bases, there was a span of 13 bases. This CDR3 spans 16 amino acids.

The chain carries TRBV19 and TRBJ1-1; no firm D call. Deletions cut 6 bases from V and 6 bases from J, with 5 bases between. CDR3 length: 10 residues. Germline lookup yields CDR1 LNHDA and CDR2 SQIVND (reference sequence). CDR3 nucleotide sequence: TGTGCCAGTAGAGGACCTGAAGCTTTCTTT. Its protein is CASRGPEAFF.

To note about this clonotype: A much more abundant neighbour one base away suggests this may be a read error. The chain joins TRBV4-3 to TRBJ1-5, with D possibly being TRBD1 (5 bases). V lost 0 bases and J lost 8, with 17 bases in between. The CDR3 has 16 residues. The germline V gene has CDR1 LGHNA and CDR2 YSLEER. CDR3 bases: TGCGCCAGCAGCCAAGATAAACCGGAAGGGGATAAGCCCCAGCATTTT. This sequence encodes CASSQDKPEGDKPQHF.

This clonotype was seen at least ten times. The DNA for the CDR3 is TGTGCCAGCAGCCGGACAGGCGCCGTTGAAGCTTTCTTT. It is translated as CASSRTGAVEAFF. The gene calls are TRBV9 and TRBJ1-1; 7 positions match TRBD1. This CDR3 has 13 residues. J lost 7 bases, V lost 4 bases, and 7 bases had no gene match. Germline CDR1 reads SGDLS; CDR2 reads YYNGEE.

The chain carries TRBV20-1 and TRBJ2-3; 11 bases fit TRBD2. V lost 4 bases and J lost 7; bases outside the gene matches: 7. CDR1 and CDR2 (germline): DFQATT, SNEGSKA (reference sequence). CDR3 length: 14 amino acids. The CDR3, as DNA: TGCAGTGCTATTAGCGGGGGGGCCGTGTATACGCAGTATTTT. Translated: CSAISGGAVYTQYF.

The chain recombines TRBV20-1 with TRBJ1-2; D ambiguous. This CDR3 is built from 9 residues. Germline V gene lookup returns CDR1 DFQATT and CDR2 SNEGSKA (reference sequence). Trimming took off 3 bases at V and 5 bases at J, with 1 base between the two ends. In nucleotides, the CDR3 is TGCAGTGCTAGTTATGGCTACACCTTC. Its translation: CSASYGYTF.

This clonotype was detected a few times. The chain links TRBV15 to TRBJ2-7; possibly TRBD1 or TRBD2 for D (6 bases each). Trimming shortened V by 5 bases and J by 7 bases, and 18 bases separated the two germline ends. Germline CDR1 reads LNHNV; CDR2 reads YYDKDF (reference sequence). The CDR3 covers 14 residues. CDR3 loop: CATSSRTTGREQYF. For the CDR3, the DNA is TGTGCCACCAGCTCTCGGACTACAGGGAGGGAGCAGTACTTC.

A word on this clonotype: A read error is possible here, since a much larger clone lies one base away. CDR3 residues: CASGTGAYGYTF. Written as DNA, the CDR3 is TGTGCCAGCGGGACAGGGGCCTATGGCTACACCTTC. The V and J genes are TRBV2 and TRBJ1-2; 10 positions agree with TRBD1. Germline V gene data show CDR1 as SNHLY and CDR2 as FYNNEI. CDR3 length: 12 residues. Losses at the gene ends were 8 bases for V and 4 bases for J; bases not matched to a gene: 1.

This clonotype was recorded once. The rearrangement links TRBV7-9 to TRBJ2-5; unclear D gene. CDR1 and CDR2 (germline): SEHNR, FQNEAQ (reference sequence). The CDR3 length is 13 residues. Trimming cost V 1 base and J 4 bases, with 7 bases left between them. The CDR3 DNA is TGTGCCAGCAGCTTAGTAGCTCCAGAGACCCAGTACTTC. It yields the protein CASSLVAPETQYF. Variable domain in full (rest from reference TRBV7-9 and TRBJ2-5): DTGVSQNPRHKITKRGQNVTFRCDPISEHNRLYWYRQTLGQGPEFLTYFQNEAQLEKSRLLSDRFSAERPKGSFSTLEIQRTEQGDSAMYLCASSLVAPETQYFGPGTRLLVL.

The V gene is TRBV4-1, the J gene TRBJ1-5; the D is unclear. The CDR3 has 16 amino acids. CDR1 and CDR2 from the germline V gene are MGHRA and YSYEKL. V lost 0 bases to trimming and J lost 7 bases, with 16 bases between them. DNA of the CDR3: TGCGCCAGCAGCCAAGATCCCGGCCCGATCGGGCAGCCCCAGCATTTT. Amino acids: CASSQDPGPIGQPQHF.

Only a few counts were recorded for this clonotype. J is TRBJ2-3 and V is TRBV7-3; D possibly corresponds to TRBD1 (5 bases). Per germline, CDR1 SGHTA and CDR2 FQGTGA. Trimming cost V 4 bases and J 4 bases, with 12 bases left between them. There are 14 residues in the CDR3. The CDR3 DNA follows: TGTGCCAGCAGCTCCCAGGGTAACGCAGATACGCAGTATTTT. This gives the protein CASSSQGNADTQYF.

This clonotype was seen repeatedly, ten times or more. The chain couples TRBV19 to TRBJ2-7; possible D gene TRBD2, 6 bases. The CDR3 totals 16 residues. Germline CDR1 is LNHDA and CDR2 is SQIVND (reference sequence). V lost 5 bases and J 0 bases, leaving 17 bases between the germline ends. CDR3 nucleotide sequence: TGTGCCAGTAGTCCCGGCGGGGATAGGGGCTCCTACGAGCAGTACTTC. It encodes CASSPGGDRGSYEQYF. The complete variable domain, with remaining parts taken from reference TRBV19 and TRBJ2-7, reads DGGITQSPKYLFRKEGQNVTLSCEQNLNHDAMYWYRQDPGQGLRLIYYSQIVNDFQKGDIAEGYSVSREKKESFPLTVTSAQKNPTAFYLCASSPGGDRGSYEQYFGPGTRLTVT.

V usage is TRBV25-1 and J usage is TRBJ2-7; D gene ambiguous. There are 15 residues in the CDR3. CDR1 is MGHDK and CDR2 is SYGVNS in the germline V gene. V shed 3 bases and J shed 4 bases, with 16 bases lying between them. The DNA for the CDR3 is TGTGCCAGCAGTGATTTGACGGAGTCTGGGTACGAGCAGTACTTC. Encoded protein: CASSDLTESGYEQYF.

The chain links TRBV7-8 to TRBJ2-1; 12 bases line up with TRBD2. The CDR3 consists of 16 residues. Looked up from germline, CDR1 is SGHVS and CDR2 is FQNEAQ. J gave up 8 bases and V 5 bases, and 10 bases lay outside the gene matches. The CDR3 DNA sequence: TGTGCCAGCAGCCCCTGGACTCTAGCGGGGGGGTATGAGCAGTTCTTC. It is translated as CASSPWTLAGGYEQFF.

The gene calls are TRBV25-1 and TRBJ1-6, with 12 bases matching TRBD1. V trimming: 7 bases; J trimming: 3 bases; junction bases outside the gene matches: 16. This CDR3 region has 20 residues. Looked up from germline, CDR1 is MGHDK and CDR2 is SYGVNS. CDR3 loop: CASTRPGDRGRSVYNSPLHF. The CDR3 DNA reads TGTGCCAGCACACGCCCGGGGGACAGGGGGCGTTCGGTCTATAATTCACCCCTCCACTTT.